This T cell receptor beta chain was sequenced for a study of identical twins. After removal of 5 bases from V and 7 bases from J, the junction contained 1 base not matched to a gene. The CDR3 has 11 residues. The V gene's germline CDR1 is SNHLY and CDR2 FYNNEI. This clonotype was seen only a few times. What it recognizes is unknown. General study points: Conclusions relied on cross-sectional statistical analysis, not following the same donors.

TCRdb ran MiXCR on the 5' RACE reads and lists one entry per CDR3 protein. The sample yields around 250,000 distinct CDR3 sequences, around 6.6% seen once. This sample was shared with a second study, whose subject was yellow fever vaccine responses in identical twins.

V gene TRBV2 combines with J gene TRBJ1-2; 7 bases map to TRBD1. The clonotype was recovered from a woman between 18 and 29 years old in good health. Material: memory (CD45RO+) T cells sorted from blood. Here the CDR3 reads CASSYRGGYTF. The CDR3 coding sequence is TGTGCCAGCAGTTACAGGGGTGGCTACACCTTC.